The 8 T cell receptor beta chains reported below all come from one sample, sequenced in a study of shared clonotypes between healthy human individuals. Sequencing used immunoSEQ multiplex PCR; TCRdb keeps in-frame clones, though not all of them. The sample holds some 1,400,000 clones; roughly 96% are singletons and the top ten take 0.95% to 1.5%. Sequenced material: naive CD4+ T cells sorted from blood. Subset indicated: CD45RA+ positively selected. The origin of the receptors is a man aged 30 to 45 in good health.

The CDR3 sequence is CASSLSGSTDTQYF. CDR3 sequence (DNA): TGTGCCAGCAGCCTAAGCGGGAGCACAGATACGCAGTATTTT. The chain combines TRBV9 with TRBJ2-3, with TRBD2 as a possible D gene (6 bases). From germline, CDR1 is SGDLS and CDR2 YYNGEE. Trimming shortened V by 4 bases and J by 0 bases, and 9 bases separated the two germline ends. CDR3 size: 14 residues.

This chain connects TRBV5-1 to TRBJ1-1; tentative D call: TRBD1 (6 bases). Trimming shortened V by 2 bases and J by 5 bases, and 10 bases separated the two germline ends. CDR3 length: 13 residues. Germline values: CDR1 SGHRS, CDR2 YFSETQ. The CDR3 sequence: CASSLQGETEAFF. CDR3 nucleotides: TGCGCCAGCAGCTTACAGGGTGAGACTGAAGCTTTCTTT.

The V call is TRBV28, the J call TRBJ2-7; D not resolved. Looked up from germline, CDR1 is MDHEN and CDR2 is SYDVKM. V was cut by 10 bases and J by 2 bases, with 6 bases left in between. This CDR3 has 10 residues. The CDR3 loop is CATATYEQYF. CDR3 DNA: TGTGCCACCGCGACCTACGAGCAGTACTTC.

Regarding this clone: The sample contains more than one DNA sequence encoding this CDR3. V gene TRBV18 combines with J gene TRBJ2-4; 9 bases align to TRBD1. The CDR3 contains 13 residues. Germline V lookup: CDR1 KGHSH, CDR2 LQKENI. Unmatched junction bases numbered 3, after V lost 4 bases and J lost 8 bases. The CDR3 DNA is TGTGCCAGCTCACGAGACAGGGGGGACATTCAGTACTTC. This codes for CASSRDRGDIQYF.

V and J are TRBV28 and TRBJ1-1; D ambiguous. Germline V CDR1 and CDR2: MDHEN, SYDVKM. This CDR3 has 17 amino acids. The ends were cut back, 5 bases at V and 2 bases at J, with 21 bases in the middle. The CDR3 bases are TGTGCCAGCAGTCCACCCCGGAAACCGGGCCGTAACACTGAAGCTTTCTTT. Protein sequence: CASSPPRKPGRNTEAFF.

This chain links TRBV7-2 with TRBJ1-4, with 8 bases fitting TRBD1. The CDR3 length is 13 residues. The V and J ends lost 7 bases and 5 bases, in that order; junction bases with no gene match: 3. CDR1 SGHTA and CDR2 FQGNSA come from the germline V gene. Written as DNA, the CDR3 is TGTGCCAGCACCGACAGGGGCAATGAAAAACTGTTTTTT. This gives the protein CASTDRGNEKLFF.

The chain couples TRBV6-1 to TRBJ1-4; 7 positions match TRBD1. This CDR3 has 15 residues. CDR1 is MNHNS and CDR2 is SASEGT in the germline V gene. With V trimmed by 4 bases and J by 6 bases, 8 bases remained unmatched. The CDR3 region has the DNA TGTGCCAGCAGTGTGTGGGACAGAAGTGATGAAAAACTGTTTTTT. As protein: CASSVWDRSDEKLFF.

The chain links TRBV5-4 to TRBJ2-5, with TRBD2 as a possible D gene (6 bases). The V gene's germline CDR1 is SGHNT and CDR2 YYREEE (reference sequence). Trimming took 4 bases from V and 2 from J, leaving 9 bases between them. The CDR3 totals 13 residues. The CDR3 nucleotides read TGTGCCAGCAGCATGGGGGGTCAAGAGACCCAGTACTTC. Its translation is CASSMGGQETQYF.